Listed below are T cell receptor beta chains from one sample, sequenced in a study of human T cells and chemical hapten exposure. TCRdb reanalysed the RACE reads using MiXCR and keeps one entry per CDR3 protein. The data contain some 57,000 distinct CDR3 sequences, approximately 9.6% of them singletons. The specimen comprised whole blood, sampled in connection with sensitization to the hapten diphenylcyclopropenone (DPC). The receptors derive from a woman between 25 and 40 years old with alopecia areata. Some clones in this sample may be carry-over from other donors' samples. Both conserved end residues are part of each CDR3. Fields, in order: D gene, J gene, clone size, V gene, CDR3 protein, CDR3 DNA. D genes are given only for firm matches. Size tells how often a clone was seen (once, few, many) or the class of an expanded clone, and some rows leave it out.

d_gene: NA
j_gene: TRBJ1-1
abundance: few
v_gene: TRBV14
CDR3aa: CASSQELRGGEAFF
CDR3nt: TGTGCCAGCAGCCAAGAGCTTAGGGGGGGTGAAGCTTTCTTT

d_gene: NA
j_gene: TRBJ2-7
abundance: NA
v_gene: TRBV12-3/TRBV12-4
CDR3aa: CASRTTDEQYF
CDR3nt: TGTGCCAGCAGGACTACAGACGAGCAGTACTTC

d_gene: NA
j_gene: TRBJ2-1
abundance: few
v_gene: TRBV11-3
CDR3aa: CASSLRGARSNEQFF
CDR3nt: TGTGCCAGCAGCTTACGGGGGGCGAGATCCAATGAGCAGTTCTTC

d_gene: TRBD1
j_gene: TRBJ2-7
abundance: NA
v_gene: TRBV5-1
CDR3aa: CASSFRDRGYEQYF
CDR3nt: TGCGCCAGCAGCTTCCGCGACAGGGGTTACGAGCAGTACTTC

d_gene: TRBD1
j_gene: TRBJ2-5
abundance: few
v_gene: TRBV10-3
CDR3aa: CAISVGTGGVETQYF
CDR3nt: TGTGCCATCAGTGTAGGGACAGGGGGCGTGGAGACCCAGTACTTC

d_gene: TRBD2
j_gene: TRBJ2-7
abundance: few
v_gene: TRBV27
CDR3aa: CASRKGPGGFEQYF
CDR3nt: TGTGCCAGCAGGAAGGGGCCGGGGGGTTTCGAGCAGTACTTC

d_gene: NA
j_gene: TRBJ2-7
abundance: many
v_gene: TRBV2
CDR3aa: CASSTSQGIYEQYF
CDR3nt: TGTGCCAGCAGTACCTCCCAGGGGATCTACGAGCAGTACTTC

d_gene: NA
j_gene: TRBJ2-7
abundance: few
v_gene: TRBV28
CDR3aa: CASVGSNEQYF
CDR3nt: TGTGCCAGCGTGGGGAGTAACGAGCAGTACTTC

d_gene: NA
j_gene: TRBJ1-1
abundance: NA
v_gene: TRBV30
CDR3aa: CAWIMNTEAFF
CDR3nt: TGTGCCTGGATAATGAACACTGAAGCTTTCTTT

d_gene: NA
j_gene: TRBJ2-5
abundance: many
v_gene: TRBV2
CDR3aa: CASSEGQGGTQYF
CDR3nt: TGTGCCAGCAGTGAAGGGCAGGGAGGGACCCAGTACTTC

d_gene: NA
j_gene: TRBJ2-5
abundance: few
v_gene: TRBV2
CDR3aa: CASSVGGQETQYF
CDR3nt: TGTGCCAGCAGCGTCGGGGGCCAAGAGACCCAGTACTTC

d_gene: TRBD1
j_gene: TRBJ1-5
abundance: NA
v_gene: TRBV18
CDR3aa: CASSPGTGVSRSNQPQHF
CDR3nt: TGTGCCAGCTCACCGGGGACAGGGGTTAGTAGGAGCAATCAGCCCCAGCATTTT

d_gene: NA
j_gene: TRBJ1-3
abundance: few
v_gene: TRBV10-3
CDR3aa: CAISDVGSGNTIYF
CDR3nt: TGTGCCATCAGTGATGTGGGCTCTGGAAACACCATATATTTT

d_gene: NA
j_gene: TRBJ1-1
abundance: few
v_gene: TRBV6-1
CDR3aa: CASSGLQQPGNTEAFF
CDR3nt: TGTGCCAGCAGTGGACTACAACAACCTGGGAACACTGAAGCTTTCTTT

d_gene: NA
j_gene: TRBJ1-5
abundance: NA
v_gene: TRBV6-5
CDR3aa: CASSYSQGGGQPQHF
CDR3nt: TGTGCCAGCAGTTACTCGCAGGGAGGAGGTCAGCCCCAGCATTTT

d_gene: NA
j_gene: TRBJ2-3
abundance: NA
v_gene: TRBV30
CDR3aa: CAGSNTDTQYF
CDR3nt: TGCGCCGGCAGTAACACAGATACGCAGTATTTT

d_gene: NA
j_gene: TRBJ2-7
abundance: many
v_gene: TRBV6-5
CDR3aa: CATRFNREYEQYF
CDR3nt: TGTGCCACCCGTTTTAACAGGGAATACGAGCAGTACTTC

d_gene: NA
j_gene: TRBJ1-2
abundance: NA
v_gene: TRBV20-1
CDR3aa: CSASSASGYTF
CDR3nt: TGCAGTGCTAGCAGTGCCTCTGGCTACACCTTC

d_gene: NA
j_gene: TRBJ2-1
abundance: NA
v_gene: TRBV7-2
CDR3aa: CASSLASGGFNEQFF
CDR3nt: TGTGCCAGCAGCTTAGCGTCGGGCGGCTTCAATGAGCAGTTCTTC

d_gene: NA
j_gene: TRBJ2-1
abundance: many
v_gene: TRBV7-2
CDR3aa: CASSSGNRYEQFF
CDR3nt: TGTGCCAGCAGCTCGGGAAATCGATACGAGCAGTTCTTC

d_gene: NA
j_gene: TRBJ2-5
abundance: NA
v_gene: TRBV28
CDR3aa: CASSTAGQPQETQYF
CDR3nt: TGTGCCAGCAGCACCGCGGGACAGCCACAAGAGACCCAGTACTTC

d_gene: NA
j_gene: TRBJ2-3
abundance: many
v_gene: TRBV29-1
CDR3aa: CSVEDPSTDTQYF
CDR3nt: TGCAGCGTTGAGGATCCTAGCACAGATACGCAGTATTTT

d_gene: NA
j_gene: TRBJ2-4
abundance: few
v_gene: TRBV9
CDR3aa: CASSPGAAGLAKNIQYF
CDR3nt: TGTGCCAGCAGCCCCGGGGCAGCCGGGCTAGCCAAAAACATTCAGTACTTC

d_gene: TRBD1
j_gene: TRBJ1-4
abundance: many
v_gene: TRBV5-1
CDR3aa: CASSLRQGDEKLFF
CDR3nt: TGCGCCAGCAGCTTGAGACAGGGGGATGAAAAACTGTTTTTT

d_gene: NA
j_gene: TRBJ2-7
abundance: few
v_gene: TRBV5-1
CDR3aa: CASSRTKDSRRAYEQYF
CDR3nt: TGCGCCAGCAGCAGAACCAAGGACAGTCGCCGTGCCTACGAGCAGTACTTC

d_gene: TRBD2
j_gene: TRBJ2-7
abundance: many
v_gene: TRBV12-3/TRBV12-4
CDR3aa: CASSSRGGPRYEQYF
CDR3nt: TGTGCCAGCAGTTCACGCGGGGGGCCCCGCTACGAGCAGTACTTC

d_gene: NA
j_gene: TRBJ1-1
abundance: NA
v_gene: TRBV7-2
CDR3aa: CASSWSLDPNTEAFF
CDR3nt: TGTGCCAGCAGCTGGTCCTTGGACCCCAACACTGAAGCTTTCTTT

d_gene: NA
j_gene: TRBJ2-7
abundance: NA
v_gene: TRBV29-1
CDR3aa: CSVVEAYEQYF
CDR3nt: TGCAGCGTTGTGGAGGCCTACGAGCAGTACTTC

d_gene: NA
j_gene: TRBJ1-1
abundance: NA
v_gene: TRBV6-4
CDR3aa: CASSPEENTEAFF
CDR3nt: TGTGCCAGCAGTCCTGAGGAGAACACTGAAGCTTTCTTT

d_gene: NA
j_gene: TRBJ2-7
abundance: many
v_gene: TRBV12-3/TRBV12-4
CDR3aa: CASSPSYSSYEQYF
CDR3nt: TGTGCCAGCAGCCCTTCTTATAGCTCCTACGAGCAGTACTTC

d_gene: NA
j_gene: TRBJ1-1
abundance: NA
v_gene: TRBV20-1
CDR3aa: CSARDPGRSEAFF
CDR3nt: TGCAGTGCTAGAGATCCAGGGCGGTCTGAAGCTTTCTTT

d_gene: TRBD1
j_gene: TRBJ1-1
abundance: many
v_gene: TRBV20-1
CDR3aa: CSASEGQGVEAFF
CDR3nt: TGCAGTGCTAGTGAGGGACAGGGAGTTGAAGCTTTCTTT

d_gene: NA
j_gene: TRBJ2-7
abundance: many
v_gene: TRBV6-6
CDR3aa: CASSYSSYGGADSYEQYF
CDR3nt: TGTGCCAGCAGTTACTCCTCATATGGAGGGGCCGACTCCTACGAGCAGTACTTC

d_gene: NA
j_gene: TRBJ1-2
abundance: few
v_gene: TRBV7-2
CDR3aa: CASSLWGPGGAYGYTF
CDR3nt: TGTGCCAGCAGCCTATGGGGTCCGGGCGGAGCCTATGGCTACACCTTC

d_gene: NA
j_gene: TRBJ2-3
abundance: NA
v_gene: TRBV6-5
CDR3aa: CASSRASDTQYF
CDR3nt: TGTGCCAGCTCCCGGGCCTCAGATACGCAGTATTTT

d_gene: NA
j_gene: TRBJ2-3
abundance: many
v_gene: TRBV5-1
CDR3aa: CASSTTGTSTDTQYF
CDR3nt: TGCGCCAGCAGCACGACTGGCACTAGCACAGATACGCAGTATTTT